This T cell receptor (beta chain) was documented in a study of CD8 T cells in ankylosing spondylitis. General study points: CD8+ disease-linked clones were present at relatively low frequencies in blood. It was reported that disease-linked clones were significantly enriched in matched ankylosing spondylitis synovial fluid.

Trimming at V came to 7 bases and at J to 6 bases, leaving 11 bases not matched to a gene. This CDR3 has 14 amino acids. Germline values: CDR1 LGHNT, CDR2 FRNRAP. TCRdb itself ran the 5' RACE reads through MiXCR, one entry per CDR3 protein. The sample holds around 120,000 distinct CDR3 sequences, around 13% seen once. This clonotype was recorded a few times. Its antigen is not known. Sample: blood, either unsorted or a sorted T cell fraction (not recorded which). This TCR derives from a female donor with ankylosing spondylitis or in good health (not recorded which). The chain recombines TRBV12-5 with TRBJ1-1; 7 nucleotides agree with TRBD1. The CDR3 DNA sequence: TGTGCTAGTGCCGCCGGCAGGGGGGGTCCTGAAGCTTTCTTT. It codes for CASAAGRGGPEAFF.